This T cell receptor beta chain was identified in a study of vaccination effects on CD4 cells after COVID-19. Produced via immunoSEQ multiplex PCR; TCRdb's table is partial and in-frame only. Here the sample spans fewer than 75,000 clones, around 77% being singletons. The CDR3 loop spans 14 amino acids. Looked up from germline, CDR1 is SGHAT and CDR2 is FQNNGV. The V and J ends lost 5 bases and 1 base respectively, with 9 bases between them. General observations from the study: There was only 1 of 255 vaccine-induced clones in healthy vaccinees that cross-reacted with common cold coronaviruses. Limitations: small convalescent group and missing early post-infection timepoints.

Investigators separated out CD4+ T cells once around 9 days of culture had passed. With respect to this clone: Its antigen is still unknown.

The sample was CD4+ T cells from PBMCs cultured without peptide, taken before COVID-19 vaccination. The TCR sequence derives from a human donor who received a COVID-19 vaccine. The chain is built from TRBV11-2 and TRBJ1-5; weak D call: TRBD1 (5 bases). This chain's CDR3 is CASSPGRSNQPQHF. In DNA, the CDR3 is TGTGCCAGCAGCCCGGGACGGAGCAATCAGCCCCAGCATTTT.